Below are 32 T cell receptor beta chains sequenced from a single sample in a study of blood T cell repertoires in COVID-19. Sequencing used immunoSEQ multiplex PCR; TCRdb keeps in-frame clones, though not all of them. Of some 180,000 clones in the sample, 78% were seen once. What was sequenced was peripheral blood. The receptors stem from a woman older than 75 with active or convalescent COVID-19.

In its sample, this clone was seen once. CDR3 in amino acids: CASSVGSGAREGYGYTF. The CDR3 nucleotides are TGTGCCAGCAGCGTAGGATCAGGGGCAAGGGAAGGCTATGGCTACACCTTC. The rearrangement joins TRBV9 to TRBJ1-2; D is perhaps TRBD1 (6 bases). CDR3 size: 17 residues. The V end lost 0 bases, the J end lost 4 bases, and 19 bases lay between the germline ends. Germline lookup yields CDR1 SGDLS and CDR2 YYNGEE.

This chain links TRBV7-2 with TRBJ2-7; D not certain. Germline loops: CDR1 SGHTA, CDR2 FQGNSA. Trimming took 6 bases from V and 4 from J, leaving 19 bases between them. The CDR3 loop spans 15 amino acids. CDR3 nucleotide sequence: TGTGCCAGCAGTTTCACAGCCTTACAAGGATACGAGCAGTACTTC. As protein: CASSFTALQGYEQYF.

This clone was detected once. The CDR3 DNA is TGCGCCAGCAGCGACGGACAGAAAAACATTCAGTACTTC. Its protein product is CASSDGQKNIQYF. The chain combines TRBV5-1 with TRBJ2-4; D possibly corresponds to TRBD1 (6 bases). Trimming left V 4 bases short and J 4 bases short, with 9 bases between. Germline values: CDR1 SGHRS, CDR2 YFSETQ. The CDR3 is made up of 13 amino acids.

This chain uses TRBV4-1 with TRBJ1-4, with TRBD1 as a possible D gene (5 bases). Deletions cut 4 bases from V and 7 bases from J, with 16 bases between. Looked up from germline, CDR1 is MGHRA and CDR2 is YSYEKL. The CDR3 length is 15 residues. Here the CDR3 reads CASSRGQGWTEKLFF. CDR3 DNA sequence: TGCGCCAGCAGCCGAGGCCAGGGATGGACTGAAAAACTGTTTTTT.

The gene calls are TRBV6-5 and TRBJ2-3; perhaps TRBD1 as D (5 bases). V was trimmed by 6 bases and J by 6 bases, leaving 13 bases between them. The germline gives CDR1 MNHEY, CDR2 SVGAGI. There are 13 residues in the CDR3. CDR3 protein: CASRTSGADTQYF. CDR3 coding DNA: TGTGCCAGCAGGACTTCTGGGGCGGATACGCAGTATTTT.

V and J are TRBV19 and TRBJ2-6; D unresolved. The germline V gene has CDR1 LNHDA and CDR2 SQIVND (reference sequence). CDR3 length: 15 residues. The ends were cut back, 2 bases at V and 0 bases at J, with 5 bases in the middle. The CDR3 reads CASSISASGANVLTF. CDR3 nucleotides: TGTGCCAGTAGTATAAGCGCCTCTGGGGCCAACGTCCTGACTTTC. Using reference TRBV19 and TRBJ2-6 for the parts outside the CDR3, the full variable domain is DGGITQSPKYLFRKEGQNVTLSCEQNLNHDAMYWYRQDPGQGLRLIYYSQIVNDFQKGDIAEGYSVSREKKESFPLTVTSAQKNPTAFYLCASSISASGANVLTFGAGSRLTVL.

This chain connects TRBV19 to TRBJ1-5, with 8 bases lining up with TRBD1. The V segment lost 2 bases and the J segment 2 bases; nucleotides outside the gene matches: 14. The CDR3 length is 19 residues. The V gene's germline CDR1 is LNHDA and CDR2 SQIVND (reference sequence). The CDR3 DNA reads TGTGCCAGTAGTATATCCGGCAGGGGGCGTTCAACAGGCAATCAGCCCCAGCATTTT. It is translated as CASSISGRGRSTGNQPQHF. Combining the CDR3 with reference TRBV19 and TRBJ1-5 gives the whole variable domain DGGITQSPKYLFRKEGQNVTLSCEQNLNHDAMYWYRQDPGQGLRLIYYSQIVNDFQKGDIAEGYSVSREKKESFPLTVTSAQKNPTAFYLCASSISGRGRSTGNQPQHFGDGTRLSIL.

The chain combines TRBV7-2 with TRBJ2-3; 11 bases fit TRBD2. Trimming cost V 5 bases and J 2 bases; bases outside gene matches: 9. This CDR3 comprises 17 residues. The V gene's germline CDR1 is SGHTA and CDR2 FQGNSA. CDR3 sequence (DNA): TGTGCCAGCAGCCAGGGCCCGACTAGCGGGAACACAGATACGCAGTATTTT. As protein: CASSQGPTSGNTDTQYF.

The CDR3 spells CASSQGVGGPGELFF. CDR3 nucleotides: TGTGCCAGCAGCCAAGGCGTGGGGGGGCCCGGGGAGCTGTTTTTT. J is TRBJ2-2 and V is TRBV3-1 (or the pseudogene TRBV3-2), with D maybe TRBD2 (7 bases). The CDR3 totals 15 residues. CDR1 and CDR2 from the germline V gene are LGHDT and YNNKEL (reference sequence). V was trimmed by 1 base and J by 6 bases, leaving 12 bases between them.

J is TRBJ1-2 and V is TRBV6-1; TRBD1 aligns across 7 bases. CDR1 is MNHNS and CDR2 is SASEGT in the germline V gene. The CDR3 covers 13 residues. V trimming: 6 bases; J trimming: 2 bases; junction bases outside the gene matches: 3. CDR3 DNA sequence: TGTGCCAGCAGAGCAGGGGGAAACTATGGCTACACCTTC. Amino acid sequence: CASRAGGNYGYTF.

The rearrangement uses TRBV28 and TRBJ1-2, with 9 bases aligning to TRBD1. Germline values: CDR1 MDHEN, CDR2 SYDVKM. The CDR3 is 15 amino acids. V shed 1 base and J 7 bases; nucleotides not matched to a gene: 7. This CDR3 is CASSLLDRGRPGYTF. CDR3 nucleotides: TGTGCCAGCAGTTTATTGGACAGGGGAAGGCCTGGCTACACCTTC.

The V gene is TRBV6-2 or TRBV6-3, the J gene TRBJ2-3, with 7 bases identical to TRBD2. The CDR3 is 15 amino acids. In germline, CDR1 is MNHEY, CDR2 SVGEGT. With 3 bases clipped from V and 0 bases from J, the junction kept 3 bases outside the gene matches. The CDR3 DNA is TGTGCCAGCAGTTATTTCGGGGGGAGCACAGATACGCAGTATTTT. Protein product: CASSYFGGSTDTQYF.

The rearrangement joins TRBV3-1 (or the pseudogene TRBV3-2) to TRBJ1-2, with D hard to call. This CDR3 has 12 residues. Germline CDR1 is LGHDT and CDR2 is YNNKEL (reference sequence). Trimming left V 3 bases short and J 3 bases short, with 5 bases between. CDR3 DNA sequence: TGTGCCAGCAGCCAGGAGGACTATGGCTACACCTTC. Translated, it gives CASSQEDYGYTF.

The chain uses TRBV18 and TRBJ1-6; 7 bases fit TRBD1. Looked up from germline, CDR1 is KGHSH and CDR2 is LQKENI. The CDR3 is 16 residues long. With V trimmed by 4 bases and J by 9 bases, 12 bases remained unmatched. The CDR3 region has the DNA TGTGCCAGCTCACTAGCGGGACAGTCTTGGAGTTCACCCCTCCACTTT. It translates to CASSLAGQSWSSPLHF.

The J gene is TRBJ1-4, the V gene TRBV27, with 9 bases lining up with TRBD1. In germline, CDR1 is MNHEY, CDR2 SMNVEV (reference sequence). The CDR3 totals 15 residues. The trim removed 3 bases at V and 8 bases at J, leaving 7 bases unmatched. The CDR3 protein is CASSLAGQGWEKLFF. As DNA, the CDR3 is TGTGCCAGCAGTTTGGCAGGACAGGGGTGGGAAAAACTGTTTTTT.

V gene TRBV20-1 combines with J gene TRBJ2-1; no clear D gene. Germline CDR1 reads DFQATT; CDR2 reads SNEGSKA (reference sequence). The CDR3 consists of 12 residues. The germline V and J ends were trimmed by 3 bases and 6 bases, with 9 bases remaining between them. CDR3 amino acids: CSASEQINEQFF. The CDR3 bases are TGCAGTGCTAGTGAGCAGATCAATGAGCAGTTCTTC.

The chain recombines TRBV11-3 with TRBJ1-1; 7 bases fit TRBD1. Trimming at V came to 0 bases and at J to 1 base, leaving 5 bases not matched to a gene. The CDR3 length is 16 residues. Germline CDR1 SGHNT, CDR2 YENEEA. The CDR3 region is CASSLERDRWNTEAFF. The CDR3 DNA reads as TGTGCCAGCAGCTTAGAAAGGGACAGATGGAACACTGAAGCTTTCTTT. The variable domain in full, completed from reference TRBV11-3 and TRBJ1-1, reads EAGVVQSPRYKIIEKKQPVAFWCNPISGHNTLYWYLQNLGQGPELLIRYENEEAVDDSQLPKDRFSAERLKGVDSTLKIQPAELGDSAVYLCASSLERDRWNTEAFFGQGTRLTVV.

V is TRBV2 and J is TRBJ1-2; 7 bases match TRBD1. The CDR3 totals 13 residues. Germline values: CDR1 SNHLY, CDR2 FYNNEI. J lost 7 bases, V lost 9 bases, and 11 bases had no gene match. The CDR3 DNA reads TGTGCCAGACAAAGACAGGGAATGGCTGGCTACACCTTC. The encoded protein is CARQRQGMAGYTF.

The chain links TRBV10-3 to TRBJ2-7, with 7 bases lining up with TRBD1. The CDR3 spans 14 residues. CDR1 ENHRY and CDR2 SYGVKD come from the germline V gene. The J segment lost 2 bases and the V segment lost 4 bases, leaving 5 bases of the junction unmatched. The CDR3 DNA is TGTGCCATCAGTGGGGGACAGATTCCCTACGAGCAGTACTTC. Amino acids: CAISGGQIPYEQYF.

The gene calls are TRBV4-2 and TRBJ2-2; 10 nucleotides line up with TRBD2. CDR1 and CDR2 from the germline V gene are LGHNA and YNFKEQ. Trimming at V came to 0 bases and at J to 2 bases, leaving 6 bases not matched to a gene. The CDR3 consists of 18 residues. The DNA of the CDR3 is TGTGCCAGCAGCCAAGACCCTATAGCGGGGGGAAACACCGGGGAGCTGTTTTTT. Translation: CASSQDPIAGGNTGELFF.

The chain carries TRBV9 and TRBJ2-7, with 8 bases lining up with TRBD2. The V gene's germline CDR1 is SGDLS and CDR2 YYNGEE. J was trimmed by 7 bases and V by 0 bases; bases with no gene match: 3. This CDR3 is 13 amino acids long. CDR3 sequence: CASSVAAGGEQYF. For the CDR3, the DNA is TGTGCCAGCAGCGTAGCGGCGGGGGGTGAGCAGTACTTC.

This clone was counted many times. Written as DNA, the CDR3 is TGTGCCAGTAGTATAGGAGACAGAGCGTTCAATCAGCCCCAGCATTTT. Translated: CASSIGDRAFNQPQHF. The chain links TRBV19 to TRBJ1-5; D might be TRBD1 (5 bases). The germline V gene encodes CDR1 LNHDA and CDR2 SQIVND (reference sequence). The CDR3 covers 16 residues. V lost 1 base to trimming and J lost 3 bases, with 13 bases between them.

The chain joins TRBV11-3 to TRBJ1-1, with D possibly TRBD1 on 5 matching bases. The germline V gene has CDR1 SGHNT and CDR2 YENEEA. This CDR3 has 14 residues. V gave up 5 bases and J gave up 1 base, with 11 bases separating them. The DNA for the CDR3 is TGTGCCAGCAGCGATCAGGGAGGGAACACTGAAGCTTTCTTT. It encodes CASSDQGGNTEAFF.

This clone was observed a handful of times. The CDR3 nucleotides read TGTGCCAGCAGTGATTTAACCGAGGGTACAGATACGCAGTATTTT. Residues: CASSDLTEGTDTQYF. The chain combines TRBV6-1 with TRBJ2-3; maybe TRBD2 (5 bases). This CDR3 is built from 15 residues. Germline V gene sequence: CDR1 MNHNS, CDR2 SASEGT. The V and J ends lost 3 bases and 3 bases respectively, with 13 bases between them.

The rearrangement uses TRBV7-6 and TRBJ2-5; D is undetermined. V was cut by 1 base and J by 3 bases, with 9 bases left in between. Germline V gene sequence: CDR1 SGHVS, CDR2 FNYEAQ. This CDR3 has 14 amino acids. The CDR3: CASSLDEIEETQYF. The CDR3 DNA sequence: TGTGCCAGCAGCTTAGACGAGATCGAAGAGACCCAGTACTTC.

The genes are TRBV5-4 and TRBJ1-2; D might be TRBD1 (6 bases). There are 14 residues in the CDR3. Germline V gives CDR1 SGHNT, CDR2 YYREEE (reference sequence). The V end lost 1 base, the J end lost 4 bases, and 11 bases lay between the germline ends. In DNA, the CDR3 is TGTGCCAGCAGCTTGTTACAGGGCCGCTATGGCTACACCTTC. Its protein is CASSLLQGRYGYTF.

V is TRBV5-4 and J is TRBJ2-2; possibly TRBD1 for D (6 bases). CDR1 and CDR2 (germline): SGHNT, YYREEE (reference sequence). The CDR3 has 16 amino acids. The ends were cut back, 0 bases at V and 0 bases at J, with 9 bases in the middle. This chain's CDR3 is CASSLGWTANTGELFF. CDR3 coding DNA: TGTGCCAGCAGCTTGGGTTGGACAGCGAACACCGGGGAGCTGTTTTTT.

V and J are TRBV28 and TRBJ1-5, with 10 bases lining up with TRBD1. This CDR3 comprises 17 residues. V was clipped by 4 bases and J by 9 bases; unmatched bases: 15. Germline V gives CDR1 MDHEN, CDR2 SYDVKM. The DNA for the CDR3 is TGTGCCAGCAGTTCATACTCTGACAGGGGGCGCCGCGGGCCCCAGCATTTT. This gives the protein CASSSYSDRGRRGPQHF. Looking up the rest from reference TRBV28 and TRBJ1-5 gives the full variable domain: DVKVTQSSRYLVKRTGEKVFLECVQDMDHENMFWYRQDPGLGLRLIYFSYDVKMKEKGDIPEGYSVSREKKERFSLILESASTNQTSMYLCASSSYSDRGRRGPQHFGDGTRLSIL.

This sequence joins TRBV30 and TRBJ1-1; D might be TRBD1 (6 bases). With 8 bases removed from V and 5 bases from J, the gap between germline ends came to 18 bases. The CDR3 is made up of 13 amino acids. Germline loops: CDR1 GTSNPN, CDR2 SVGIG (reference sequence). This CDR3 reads CARGAGADTEAFF. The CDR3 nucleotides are TGTGCCCGCGGCGCAGGGGCGGATACTGAAGCTTTCTTT. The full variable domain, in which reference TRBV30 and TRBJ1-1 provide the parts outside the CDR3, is SQTIHQWPATLVQPVGSPLSLECTVEGTSNPNLYWYRQAAGRGLQLLFYSVGIGQISSEVPQNLSASRPQDRQFILSSKKLLLSDSGFYLCARGAGADTEAFFGQGTRLTVV.

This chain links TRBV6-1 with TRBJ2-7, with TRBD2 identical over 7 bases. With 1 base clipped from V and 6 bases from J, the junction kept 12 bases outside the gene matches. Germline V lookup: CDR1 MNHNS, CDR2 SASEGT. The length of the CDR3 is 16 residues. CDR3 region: CASSEGGQTWGGEQYF. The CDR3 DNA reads TGTGCCAGCAGTGAAGGAGGGCAGACCTGGGGGGGCGAGCAGTACTTC.

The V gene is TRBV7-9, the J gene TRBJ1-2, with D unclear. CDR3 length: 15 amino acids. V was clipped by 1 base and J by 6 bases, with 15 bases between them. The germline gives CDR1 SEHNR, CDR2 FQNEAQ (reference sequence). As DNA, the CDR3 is TGTGCCAGCAGCTTAGGTCGTGGCGTAGCTGATGGCTACACCTTC. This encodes CASSLGRGVADGYTF. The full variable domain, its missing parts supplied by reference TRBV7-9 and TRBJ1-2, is DTGVSQNPRHKITKRGQNVTFRCDPISEHNRLYWYRQTLGQGPEFLTYFQNEAQLEKSRLLSDRFSAERPKGSFSTLEIQRTEQGDSAMYLCASSLGRGVADGYTFGSGTRLTVV.

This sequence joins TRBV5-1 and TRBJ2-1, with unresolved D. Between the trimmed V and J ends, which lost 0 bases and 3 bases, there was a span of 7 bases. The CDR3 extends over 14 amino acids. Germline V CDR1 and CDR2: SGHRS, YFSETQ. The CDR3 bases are TGCGCCAGCAGCTTGGGTCAGGACTACAATGAGCAGTTCTTC. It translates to CASSLGQDYNEQFF.